This T cell receptor (beta chain) was sequenced for a study of T cell responses to AZD1222 COVID-19 vaccine. Method: immunoSEQ multiplex PCR; TCRdb's copy keeps in-frame clones and lacks some. Here the sample spans about 150,000 clones, around 90% being singletons. This clone was found a few times. The V gene lost 2 bases and the J gene lost 5 bases, with 22 bases spanning the gap. Germline CDR1 reads SGHDN; CDR2 reads FVKESK. The CDR3 has 18 residues. This receptor was obtained from an adult who received the MenACWY meningococcal vaccine as a control. This sequence joins TRBV14 and TRBJ1-3; perhaps TRBD1 as D (6 bases). The sample consisted of peripheral blood, taken 28 days after the second dose of the MenACWY control vaccine. The CDR3 region is CASSQRGADRLLRNTIYF. CDR3 coding DNA: TGTGCCAGCAGCCAACGGGGGGCAGACCGGCTCCTGAGAAACACCATATATTTT.